The 29 T cell receptor beta chains reported below all come from one sample, sequenced in a study of T-cell memory formation after mild COVID-19. TCRdb itself ran the 5' RACE reads through MiXCR, one entry per CDR3 protein. The sample contains roughly 610,000 distinct CDR3 sequences, about 18% of which appear only once. The specimen sequenced was PBMCs or a T cell subset sorted from them (not recorded which). These receptor sequences come from an adult woman who had mild COVID-19 (a few samples of this study predate the infection). Cell type and time point are not known.

This clonotype was observed a handful of times. The CDR3 DNA sequence: TGCGCCAGCAGCAGGGACAGGACTGGAGGCTACACCTTC. It specifies CASSRDRTGGYTF. This chain joins TRBV5-1 and TRBJ1-2; 8 nucleotides agree with TRBD1. The ends lost 4 bases at V and 8 bases at J; junction bases unmatched: 7. The CDR3 extends over 13 amino acids. The germline gives CDR1 SGHRS, CDR2 YFSETQ.

This clonotype was recorded a few times. The V gene is TRBV20-1, the J gene TRBJ1-3; D unresolved. The CDR3 is made up of 14 amino acids. Deletions cut 4 bases from V and 2 bases from J, with 12 bases between. Germline V gene lookup returns CDR1 DFQATT and CDR2 SNEGSKA (reference sequence). CDR3 region: CSANPGSAGNTIYF. CDR3 in DNA: TGCAGTGCTAACCCCGGCTCCGCTGGAAACACCATATATTTT.

The sample holds a few counts of this clonotype. CDR3 nucleotide sequence: TGTGCCAGCAGTTACTCGATTATGAGGAAGACTGAAGCTTTCTTT. This codes for CASSYSIMRKTEAFF. The gene calls are TRBV6-5 and TRBJ1-1; D is unresolved. Per the germline V gene, CDR1 is MNHEY and CDR2 is SVGAGI. V was pared by 0 bases and J by 5 bases, with 13 bases between. The CDR3 length is 15 residues.

The V call is TRBV2, the J call TRBJ2-5; D may match TRBD1 or TRBD2 (5 bases each). V lost 4 bases and J 4 bases, leaving 7 bases between the germline ends. The CDR3 is 12 residues long. Germline lookup yields CDR1 SNHLY and CDR2 FYNNEI. DNA of the CDR3: TGTGCCAGCAGTGTCGGGACAGAGACCCAGTACTTC. It specifies CASSVGTETQYF.

This chain links TRBV9 with TRBJ2-2; D may be TRBD2 (5 bases). With 0 bases removed from V and 8 bases from J, the gap between germline ends came to 11 bases. The germline V gene has CDR1 SGDLS and CDR2 YYNGEE. The CDR3 consists of 14 residues. The CDR3 loop reads CASSVAPGEGELFF. CDR3 sequence (DNA): TGTGCCAGCAGCGTAGCCCCCGGGGAGGGGGAGCTGTTTTTT.

The sample holds a few counts of this clonotype. This sequence joins TRBV11-2 and TRBJ2-1; TRBD2 agrees at 11 bases. V lost 4 bases to trimming and J lost 4 bases; unmatched junction nucleotides: 6. CDR3 length: 16 residues. Per germline, CDR1 SGHAT and CDR2 FQNNGV. The CDR3 DNA reads TGTGCCAGCAGCTCCTTTACTAGCGGGGGTTACAATGAGCAGTTCTTC. Translation gives CASSSFTSGGYNEQFF.

The rearrangement joins TRBV4-1 to TRBJ1-1; D unclear. Trimming shortened V by 0 bases and J by 3 bases, and 5 bases separated the two germline ends. Germline V CDR1 and CDR2: MGHRA, YSYEKL. The CDR3 runs to 13 residues. CDR3 residues: CASSQDGYTEAFF. In nucleotides, the CDR3 is TGCGCCAGCAGCCAAGACGGTTACACTGAAGCTTTCTTT.

This clonotype has a handful of counts. The genes are TRBV20-1 and TRBJ1-2; 8 bases map to TRBD1. CDR1 is DFQATT and CDR2 is SNEGSKA in the germline V gene (reference sequence). CDR3 length equals 15 residues. J was trimmed by 4 bases and V by 0 bases; bases with no gene match: 7. The CDR3 is CSARDRTGSLYGYTF. In DNA form, the CDR3 reads TGCAGTGCTAGAGATCGGACAGGGAGTCTCTATGGCTACACCTTC.

V gene TRBV7-2 combines with J gene TRBJ2-1; no reliable D call. The CDR3 has 13 residues. The V end lost 5 bases, the J end lost 7 bases, and 12 bases lay between the germline ends. Per germline, CDR1 SGHTA and CDR2 FQGNSA. The CDR3 nucleotides are TGTGCCAGCAGCCCCGGTCCTAAGAATGAGCAGTTCTTC. Amino acid sequence: CASSPGPKNEQFF.

A few counts support this clonotype. The V call is TRBV7-9, the J call TRBJ2-3; the D gene is possibly TRBD2 (5 bases). CDR1 and CDR2 from the germline V gene are SEHNR and FQNEAQ (reference sequence). CDR3 length equals 13 residues. Trimming removed 2 bases from V and 5 bases from J, with 8 bases in between. CDR3 in DNA: TGTGCCAGCAGCTTAACTAGTTTAGATACGCAGTATTTT. Translated: CASSLTSLDTQYF.

The rearrangement joins TRBV5-5 to TRBJ2-7; D is ambiguous. V dropped 4 bases and J dropped 0 bases, with 5 bases sitting between them. Germline values: CDR1 SGHKS, CDR2 YYEKEE (reference sequence). This CDR3 is built from 12 residues. The CDR3 reads CASSANSYEQYF. In DNA, the CDR3 is TGTGCCAGCAGCGCTAACTCCTACGAGCAGTACTTC.

There are a few counts of this clonotype. V and J are TRBV27 and TRBJ1-6; D gene ambiguous. Trimming stripped 5 bases from V and 12 bases from J, with 14 bases between. Germline V gene lookup returns CDR1 MNHEY and CDR2 SMNVEV (reference sequence). The CDR3 runs to 13 residues. CDR3 nucleotides: TGTGCCAGCAGTATAGACGGCCAATTACCCCTCCACTTT. Translated, it gives CASSIDGQLPLHF.

The chain's CDR3 is CASSSSGGQEQFF. The CDR3 DNA reads as TGTGCCAGCAGCTCCTCGGGGGGACAGGAGCAGTTCTTC. V usage is TRBV7-9 and J usage is TRBJ2-1; either TRBD1 or TRBD2 may supply D (7 bases each). CDR3 size: 13 residues. Germline CDR1 and CDR2: SEHNR and FQNEAQ (reference sequence). V shed 4 bases and J shed 10 bases, with 14 bases lying between them. The whole variable domain, remainder taken from reference TRBV7-9 and TRBJ2-1, is DTGVSQNPRHKITKRGQNVTFRCDPISEHNRLYWYRQTLGQGPEFLTYFQNEAQLEKSRLLSDRFSAERPKGSFSTLEIQRTEQGDSAMYLCASSSSGGQEQFFGPGTRLTVL.

This clonotype has a handful of counts. The chain is built from TRBV5-6 and TRBJ1-2, with D possibly TRBD1 on 5 matching bases. Per germline, CDR1 SGHDT and CDR2 YYEEEE. The ends were cut back, 4 bases at V and 4 bases at J, with 8 bases in the middle. This CDR3 has 12 residues. The CDR3 is CASSDSGYGYTF. Written as DNA, the CDR3 is TGTGCCAGCAGCGACAGTGGCTATGGCTACACCTTC.

This clonotype has more than one count but fewer than ten. The chain carries TRBV6-2 or TRBV6-3 and TRBJ2-1, with 10 bases aligning to TRBD2. V gave up 6 bases and J gave up 7 bases; unmatched junction bases: 33. Germline-derived CDR1 and CDR2 are MNHEY and SVGEGT. The CDR3 is 23 residues long. The CDR3 region is CASSQRVPDPLRSKREGPNEQFF. CDR3 DNA sequence: TGTGCCAGCAGCCAACGGGTCCCCGACCCGCTTCGGAGTAAGCGGGAGGGCCCTAATGAGCAGTTCTTC.

The chain's CDR3 is CASSSGTSPLADTQYF. DNA for the CDR3: TGCGCCAGCAGCTCCGGGACTAGCCCCTTGGCAGATACGCAGTATTTT. The rearrangement joins TRBV5-1 to TRBJ2-3, with 9 bases that match TRBD2. This CDR3 region has 16 residues. CDR1 SGHRS and CDR2 YFSETQ come from the germline V gene. J lost 4 bases, V lost 3 bases, and 9 bases had no gene match.

This clonotype was found many times. The rearrangement uses TRBV7-2 and TRBJ1-1; TRBD1 matches at 10 bases. The CDR3 consists of 15 residues. Germline CDR1 SGHTA, CDR2 FQGNSA. V gave up 0 bases and J gave up 5 bases; unmatched junction bases: 3. Written as DNA, the CDR3 is TGTGCCAGCAGCTTAGCGGGACAGGGGCAAACTGAAGCTTTCTTT. This sequence encodes CASSLAGQGQTEAFF. The full variable domain, with the rest looked up from reference TRBV7-2 and TRBJ1-1, is GAGVSQSPSNKVTEKGKDVELRCDPISGHTALYWYRQSLGQGLEFLIYFQGNSAPDKSGLPSDRFSAERTGGSVSTLTIQRTQQEDSAVYLCASSLAGQGQTEAFFGQGTRLTVV.

This clonotype was seen more than once but under ten times. The chain has TRBV7-8 and TRBJ1-6; D might be TRBD1 (6 bases). V dropped 3 bases and J dropped 6 bases, with 12 bases sitting between them. The germline CDR1 and CDR2 sequences are SGHVS and FQNEAQ. The CDR3 spans 15 residues. The CDR3 DNA sequence: TGTGCCAGCAGCTTCGGCAGGGGTAGTAATTCACCCCTCCACTTT. Translation gives CASSFGRGSNSPLHF.

This clonotype was observed a few times. The chain combines TRBV7-9 with TRBJ2-1; 10 nucleotides match TRBD2. V trimming: 6 bases; J trimming: 5 bases; junction bases outside the gene matches: 7. Germline assignment: CDR1 SEHNR and CDR2 FQNEAQ (reference sequence). There are 15 residues in the CDR3. The CDR3 DNA follows: TGTGCCAGCAGTGGGACTAGCGCTTACAACAATGAGCAGTTCTTC. Translated, it gives CASSGTSAYNNEQFF.

This clonotype was recorded a few times. The chain is built from TRBV29-1 and TRBJ2-3; D is possibly TRBD1 or TRBD2 (5 bases each). V shed 4 bases and J shed 0 bases, with 20 bases lying between them. This CDR3 contains 17 residues. Germline V gene lookup returns CDR1 SQVTM and CDR2 ANQGSEA. CDR3: CSVGGAADLGSTDTQYF. DNA of the CDR3: TGCAGCGTTGGAGGGGCCGCTGATTTAGGTAGCACAGATACGCAGTATTTT.

V is TRBV3-1 and J is TRBJ2-1, with 11 nucleotides matching TRBD1. V dropped 1 base and J dropped 7; count of bases not matched to a gene: 3. This CDR3 has 15 residues. Germline loops: CDR1 LGHDT, CDR2 YNNKEL (reference sequence). CDR3 in DNA: TGTGCCAGCAGCCAAGGATGGGACAGGGGGAATGAGCAGTTCTTC. Translated: CASSQGWDRGNEQFF.

This clonotype was detected only a few times. The rearrangement joins TRBV7-8 to TRBJ2-5, with D perhaps given as TRBD1 or TRBD2 (6 bases each). Trimming took off 3 bases at V and 5 bases at J, with 22 bases between the two ends. Germline V gene sequence: CDR1 SGHVS, CDR2 FQNEAQ. This CDR3 has 17 residues. In nucleotides, the CDR3 is TGTGCCAGCAGCTTGGGAACACGTAGGGGGAGCGGGGAGACCCAGTACTTC. Translated: CASSLGTRRGSGETQYF.

This clonotype was counted a few times. This chain links TRBV3-1 with TRBJ1-1; D remains ambiguous. The V end lost 1 base, the J end lost 8 bases, and 8 bases lay between the germline ends. Germline CDR1 LGHDT, CDR2 YNNKEL (reference sequence). The CDR3 spans 12 residues. CDR3 bases: TGTGCCAGCAGCCAAGTGGGAGTAGAAGCTTTCTTT. Translating gives CASSQVGVEAFF.

The rearrangement links TRBV5-1 to TRBJ2-1; 8 bases map to TRBD2. CDR1 and CDR2 from the germline V gene are SGHRS and YFSETQ. This CDR3 comprises 16 residues. The junction had 8 bases not matched to a gene; V was cut back by 5 bases and J by 1 base. The CDR3 sequence: CASSRTGLDSYNEQFF. The CDR3 DNA is TGCGCCAGCAGTCGTACGGGACTAGATTCCTACAATGAGCAGTTCTTC.

The CDR3 region has the DNA TGCGCCAGCAGCGCCGGACAGAGCTCCTACAATGAGCAGTTCTTC. This translates into CASSAGQSSYNEQFF. V usage is TRBV5-1 and J usage is TRBJ2-1, with a weak D call TRBD1 (6 bases). The CDR3 length is 15 residues. The germline CDR1 and CDR2 sequences are SGHRS and YFSETQ. Between the trimmed V and J ends, which lost 4 bases and 0 bases, there was a span of 11 bases.

This clonotype has a count of ten or more. V gene TRBV4-1 combines with J gene TRBJ2-1; the match to TRBD2 covers 10 bases. Trimming at V came to 0 bases and at J to 5 bases, leaving 4 bases not matched to a gene. Germline CDR1 MGHRA, CDR2 YSYEKL. The CDR3 spans 16 residues. DNA for the CDR3: TGCGCCAGCAGCCAAGATCTTACTAGCGGGAACAATGAGCAGTTCTTC. Translation: CASSQDLTSGNNEQFF.

The gene calls are TRBV29-1 and TRBJ2-1, with D perhaps given as TRBD1 or TRBD2 (5 bases each). This CDR3 spans 14 amino acids. V was cut by 4 bases and J by 10 bases, with 20 bases left in between. Looked up from germline, CDR1 is SQVTM and CDR2 is ANQGSEA. CDR3 nucleotides: TGCAGCGTTGGCAAGCTGGGGGTGGGTCGAGAGCAGTTCTTC. It codes for CSVGKLGVGREQFF.

V is TRBV29-1 and J is TRBJ1-1, with a possible D match to TRBD1 (6 bases). The CDR3 extends over 14 amino acids. Germline V gives CDR1 SQVTM, CDR2 ANQGSEA. V shed 4 bases and J shed 6 bases, with 18 bases lying between them. This CDR3 is CSVVGGPNTAEAFF. As DNA, the CDR3 is TGCAGCGTTGTTGGGGGGCCGAACACAGCTGAAGCTTTCTTT.

This clonotype came up a few times. The chain combines TRBV5-1 with TRBJ1-1; 11 positions agree with TRBD1. The junction had 6 bases not matched to a gene; V was cut back by 3 bases and J by 2 bases. CDR1 and CDR2 (germline): SGHRS, YFSETQ. The CDR3 loop spans 16 amino acids. CDR3 sequence: CASSWGQGVDNTEAFF. The CDR3 DNA sequence: TGCGCCAGCAGCTGGGGACAGGGGGTAGATAACACTGAAGCTTTCTTT.